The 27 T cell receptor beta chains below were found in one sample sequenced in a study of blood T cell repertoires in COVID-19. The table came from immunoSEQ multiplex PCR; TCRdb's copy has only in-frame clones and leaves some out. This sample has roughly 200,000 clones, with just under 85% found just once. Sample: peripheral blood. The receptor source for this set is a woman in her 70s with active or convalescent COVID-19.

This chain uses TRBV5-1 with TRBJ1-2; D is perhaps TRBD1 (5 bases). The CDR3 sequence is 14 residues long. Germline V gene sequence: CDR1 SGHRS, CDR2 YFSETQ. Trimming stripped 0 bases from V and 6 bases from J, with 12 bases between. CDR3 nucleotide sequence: TGCGCCAGCAGCTTGGAGTCAGGGTGGGATGGCTACACCTTC. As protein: CASSLESGWDGYTF. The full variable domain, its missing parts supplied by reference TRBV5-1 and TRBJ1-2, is KAGVTQTPRYLIKTRGQQVTLSCSPISGHRSVSWYQQTPGQGLQFLFEYFSETQRNKGNFPGRFSGRQFSNSRSEMNVSTLELGDSALYLCASSLESGWDGYTFGSGTRLTVV.

DNA of the CDR3: TGTGCCAGCAGCTTGATGCAGGGCTGGACTGAAGCTTTCTTT. This translates into CASSLMQGWTEAFF. The chain couples TRBV5-6 to TRBJ1-1, with D possibly being TRBD1 (5 bases). The CDR3 length is 14 residues. The ends were cut back, 1 base at V and 5 bases at J, with 12 bases in the middle. In germline, CDR1 is SGHDT, CDR2 YYEEEE.

Here the CDR3 reads CAWSASLTGVIDTQYF. Written as DNA, the CDR3 is TGTGCCTGGAGTGCCTCCCTGACGGGAGTTATAGATACGCAGTATTTT. The V gene is TRBV30, the J gene TRBJ2-3, with a possible D match to TRBD2 (6 bases). The CDR3 has 16 residues. Germline assignment: CDR1 GTSNPN and CDR2 SVGIG (reference sequence). The V and J ends lost 1 base and 5 bases respectively, with 19 bases between them.

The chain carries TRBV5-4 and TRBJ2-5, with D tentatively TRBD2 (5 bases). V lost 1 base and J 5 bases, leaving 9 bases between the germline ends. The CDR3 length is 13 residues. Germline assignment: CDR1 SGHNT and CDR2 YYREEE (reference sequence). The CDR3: CASSLSGSETQYF. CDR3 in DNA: TGTGCCAGCAGCTTGAGCGGATCGGAGACCCAGTACTTC. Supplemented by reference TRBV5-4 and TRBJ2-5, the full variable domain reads ETGVTQSPTHLIKTRGQQVTLRCSSQSGHNTVSWYQQALGQGPQFIFQYYREEENGRGNFPPRFSGLQFPNYSSELNVNALELDDSALYLCASSLSGSETQYFGPGTRLLVL.

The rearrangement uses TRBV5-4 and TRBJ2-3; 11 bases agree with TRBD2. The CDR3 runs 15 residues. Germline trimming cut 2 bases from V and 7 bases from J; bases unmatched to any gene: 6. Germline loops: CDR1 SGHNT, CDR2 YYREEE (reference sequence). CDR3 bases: TGTGCCAGCAGCTTCTTAGCGGGAGGGGGGAATACGCAGTATTTT. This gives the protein CASSFLAGGGNTQYF.

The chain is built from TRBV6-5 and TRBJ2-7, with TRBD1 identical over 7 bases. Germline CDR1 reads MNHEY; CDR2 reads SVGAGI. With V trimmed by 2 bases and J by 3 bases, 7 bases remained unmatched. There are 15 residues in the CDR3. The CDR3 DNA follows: TGTGCCAGCAGTTACCTAGGGGGCTCCCTCTACGAGCAGTACTTC. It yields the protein CASSYLGGSLYEQYF.

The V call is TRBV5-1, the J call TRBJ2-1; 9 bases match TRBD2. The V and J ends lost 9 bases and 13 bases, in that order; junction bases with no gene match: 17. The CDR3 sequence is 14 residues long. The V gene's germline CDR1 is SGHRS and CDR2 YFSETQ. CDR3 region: CANMDWREGVGQFF. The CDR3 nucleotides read TGCGCCAACATGGATTGGCGGGAGGGGGTCGGACAGTTCTTC.

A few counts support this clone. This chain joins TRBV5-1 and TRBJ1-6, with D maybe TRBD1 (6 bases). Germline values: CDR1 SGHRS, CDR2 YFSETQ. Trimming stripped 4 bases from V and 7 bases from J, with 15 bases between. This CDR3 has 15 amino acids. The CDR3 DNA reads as TGCGCCAGCAGCATTCGGACAGAGAAGAATTCACCCCTCCACTTT. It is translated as CASSIRTEKNSPLHF.

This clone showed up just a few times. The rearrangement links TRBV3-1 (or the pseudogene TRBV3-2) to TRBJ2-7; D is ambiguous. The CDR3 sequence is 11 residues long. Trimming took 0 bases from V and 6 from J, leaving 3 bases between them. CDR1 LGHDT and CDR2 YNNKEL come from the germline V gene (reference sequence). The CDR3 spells CASSQEAEQYF. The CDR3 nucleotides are TGTGCCAGCAGCCAAGAGGCCGAGCAGTACTTC.

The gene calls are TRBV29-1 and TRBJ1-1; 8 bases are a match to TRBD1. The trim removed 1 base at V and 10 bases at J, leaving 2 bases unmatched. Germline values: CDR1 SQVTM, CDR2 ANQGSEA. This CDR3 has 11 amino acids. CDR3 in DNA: TGCAGCGTTGAAGGGACAGGGAGAGCTTTCTTT. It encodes CSVEGTGRAFF.

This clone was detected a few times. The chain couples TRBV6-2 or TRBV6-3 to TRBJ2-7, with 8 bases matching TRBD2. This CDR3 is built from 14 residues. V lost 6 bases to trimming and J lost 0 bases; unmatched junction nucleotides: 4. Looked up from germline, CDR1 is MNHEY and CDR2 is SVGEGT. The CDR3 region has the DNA TGTGCCAGCAGCACGGGGGGGAGCTCCTACGAGCAGTACTTC. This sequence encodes CASSTGGSSYEQYF.

The CDR3 loop reads CASSPNRAGDYNEQFF. In DNA form, the CDR3 reads TGTGCCAGCAGCCCTAATCGCGCGGGAGATTACAATGAGCAGTTCTTC. The chain has TRBV11-2 and TRBJ2-1; the match to TRBD2 covers 7 bases. V shed 5 bases and J 4 bases; nucleotides not matched to a gene: 11. Germline V gene sequence: CDR1 SGHAT, CDR2 FQNNGV. The CDR3 consists of 16 residues. Full variable domain (remainder filled in from reference TRBV11-2 and TRBJ2-1): EAGVAQSPRYKIIEKRQSVAFWCNPISGHATLYWYQQILGQGPKLLIQFQNNGVVDDSQLPKDRFSAERLKGVDSTLKIQPAKLEDSAVYLCASSPNRAGDYNEQFFGPGTRLTVL.

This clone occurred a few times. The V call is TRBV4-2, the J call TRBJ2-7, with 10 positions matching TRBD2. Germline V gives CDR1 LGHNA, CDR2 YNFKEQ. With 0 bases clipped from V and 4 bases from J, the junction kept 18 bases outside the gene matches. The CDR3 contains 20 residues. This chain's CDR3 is CASSQDSLGFRLAGLYEQYF. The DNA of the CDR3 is TGTGCCAGCAGCCAAGATAGTTTGGGGTTTCGACTAGCGGGCTTGTACGAGCAGTACTTC.

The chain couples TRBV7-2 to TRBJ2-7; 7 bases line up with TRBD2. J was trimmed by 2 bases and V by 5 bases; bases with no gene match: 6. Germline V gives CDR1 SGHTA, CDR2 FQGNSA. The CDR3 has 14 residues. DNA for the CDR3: TGTGCCAGCAGCCGGAACGGGGGGACCTACGAGCAGTACTTC. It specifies CASSRNGGTYEQYF.

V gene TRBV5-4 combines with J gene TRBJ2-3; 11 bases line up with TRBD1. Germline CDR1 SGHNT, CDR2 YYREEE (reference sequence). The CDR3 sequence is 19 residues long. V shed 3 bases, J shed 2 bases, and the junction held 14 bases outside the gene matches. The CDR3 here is CASSSGGTGGISLTDTQYF. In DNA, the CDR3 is TGTGCCAGCAGCTCCGGTGGGACAGGGGGGATTAGCCTCACAGATACGCAGTATTTT. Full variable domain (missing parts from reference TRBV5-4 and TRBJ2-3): ETGVTQSPTHLIKTRGQQVTLRCSSQSGHNTVSWYQQALGQGPQFIFQYYREEENGRGNFPPRFSGLQFPNYSSELNVNALELDDSALYLCASSSGGTGGISLTDTQYFGPGTRLTVL.

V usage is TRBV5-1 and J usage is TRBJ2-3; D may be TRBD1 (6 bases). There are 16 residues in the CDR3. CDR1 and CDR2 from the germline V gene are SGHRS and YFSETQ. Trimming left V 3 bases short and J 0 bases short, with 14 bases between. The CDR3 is CASSWKQGSSTDTQYF. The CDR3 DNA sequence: TGCGCCAGCAGCTGGAAACAGGGTAGCAGCACAGATACGCAGTATTTT.

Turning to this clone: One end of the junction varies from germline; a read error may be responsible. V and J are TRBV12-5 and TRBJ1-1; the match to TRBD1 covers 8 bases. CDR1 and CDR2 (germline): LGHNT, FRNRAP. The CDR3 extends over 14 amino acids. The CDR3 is CASGLGQANTEAFF. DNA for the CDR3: TGTGCTAGTGGCTTGGGACAGGCGAACACTGAAGCTTTCTTT.

CDR3 amino acids: CASSPTTGGNTEAFF. The CDR3 DNA is TGTGCCAGCAGCCCAACGACAGGGGGGAACACTGAAGCTTTCTTT. V is TRBV9 and J is TRBJ1-1; 9 bases agree with TRBD1. Trimming removed 4 bases from V and 1 base from J; junction bases left unmatched: 5. Germline V gene lookup returns CDR1 SGDLS and CDR2 YYNGEE. The CDR3 covers 15 residues.

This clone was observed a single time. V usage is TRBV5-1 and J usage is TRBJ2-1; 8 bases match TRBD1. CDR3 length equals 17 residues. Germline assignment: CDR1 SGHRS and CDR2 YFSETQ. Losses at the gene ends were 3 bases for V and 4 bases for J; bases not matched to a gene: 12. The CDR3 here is CASSSQAGGQGYNEQFF. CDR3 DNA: TGCGCCAGCAGCTCCCAGGCGGGCGGACAGGGTTACAATGAGCAGTTCTTC.

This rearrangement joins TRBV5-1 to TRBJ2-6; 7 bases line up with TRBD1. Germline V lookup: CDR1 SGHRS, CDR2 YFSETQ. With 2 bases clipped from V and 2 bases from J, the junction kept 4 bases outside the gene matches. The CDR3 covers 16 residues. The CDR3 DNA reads TGCGCCAGCAGCTTAACAGGGGACGCTGGGGCCAACGTCCTGACTTTC. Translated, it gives CASSLTGDAGANVLTF. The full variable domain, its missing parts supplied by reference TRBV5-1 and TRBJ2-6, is KAGVTQTPRYLIKTRGQQVTLSCSPISGHRSVSWYQQTPGQGLQFLFEYFSETQRNKGNFPGRFSGRQFSNSRSEMNVSTLELGDSALYLCASSLTGDAGANVLTFGAGSRLTVL.

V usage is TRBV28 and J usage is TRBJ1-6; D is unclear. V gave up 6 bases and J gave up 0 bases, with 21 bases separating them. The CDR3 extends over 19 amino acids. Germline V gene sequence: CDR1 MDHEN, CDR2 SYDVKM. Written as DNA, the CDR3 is TGTGCCAGCAGACATCCAGACCCGGCGCGGAGCTCCTATAATTCACCCCTCCACTTT. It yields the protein CASRHPDPARSSYNSPLHF.

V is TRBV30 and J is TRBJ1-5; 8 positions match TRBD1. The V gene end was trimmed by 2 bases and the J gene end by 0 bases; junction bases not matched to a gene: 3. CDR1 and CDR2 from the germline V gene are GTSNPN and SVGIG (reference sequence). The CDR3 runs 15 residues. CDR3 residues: CAWSLDRGSNQPQHF. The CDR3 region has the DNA TGTGCCTGGAGTCTCGACAGGGGTAGCAATCAGCCCCAGCATTTT.

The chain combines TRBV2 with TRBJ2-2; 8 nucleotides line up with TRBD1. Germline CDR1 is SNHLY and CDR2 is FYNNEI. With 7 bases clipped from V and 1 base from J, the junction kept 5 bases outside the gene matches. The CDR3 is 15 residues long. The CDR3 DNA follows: TGTGCCAGCAAGACAGGGGTTGTGAACACCGGGGAGCTGTTTTTT. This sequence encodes CASKTGVVNTGELFF.

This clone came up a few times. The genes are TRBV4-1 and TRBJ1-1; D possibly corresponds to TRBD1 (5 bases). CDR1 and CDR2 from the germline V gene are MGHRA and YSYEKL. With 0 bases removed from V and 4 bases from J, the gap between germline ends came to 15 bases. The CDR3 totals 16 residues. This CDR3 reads CASSQDPGWQGTEAFF. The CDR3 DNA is TGCGCCAGCAGCCAAGATCCCGGATGGCAGGGCACTGAAGCTTTCTTT.

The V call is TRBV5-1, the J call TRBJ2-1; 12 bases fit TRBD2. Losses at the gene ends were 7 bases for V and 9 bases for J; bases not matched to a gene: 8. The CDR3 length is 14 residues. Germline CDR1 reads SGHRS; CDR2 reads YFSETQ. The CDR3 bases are TGCGCCAGCGCCGCCGGGACTAGCGGGCGTGAGCAGTTCTTC. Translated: CASAAGTSGREQFF.

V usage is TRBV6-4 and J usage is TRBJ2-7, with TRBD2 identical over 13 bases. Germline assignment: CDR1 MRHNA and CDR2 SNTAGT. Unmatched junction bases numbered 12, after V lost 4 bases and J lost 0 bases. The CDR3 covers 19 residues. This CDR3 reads CASSGFGGTSGISSYEQYF. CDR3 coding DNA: TGTGCCAGCAGTGGCTTCGGGGGGACTAGCGGGATCTCCTCCTACGAGCAGTACTTC.

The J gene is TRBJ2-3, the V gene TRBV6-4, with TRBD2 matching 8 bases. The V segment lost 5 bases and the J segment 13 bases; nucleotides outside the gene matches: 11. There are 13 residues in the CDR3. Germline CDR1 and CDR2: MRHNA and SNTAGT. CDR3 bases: TGTGCCAGCAGTCCGGGGGGGTCCTCAGGAAAGTATTTT. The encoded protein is CASSPGGSSGKYF.